This is a list of T cell receptor beta chains from one sample in a study of cytomegalovirus exposure and HLA in healthy donors. Only in-frame clones appear in the TCRdb table, and some are missing; sequencing was by immunoSEQ multiplex PCR. The sample includes some 130,000 clones, about 74% of them seen just once. The sequenced sample was PBMCs. The receptors originated from a man aged 30 to 45 in good health and CMV-seronegative. The CDR3 runs from the conserved cysteine through the conserved F or W. Expanded clones get a size class; other rows say once, few or many, or leave the size out.

abundance | j_gene | v_gene | CDR3aa
- | TRBJ1-1 | TRBV7-8 | CASSWAGNTEAFF
once | TRBJ1-1 | TRBV7-9 | CASSLGGPEAFF
- | TRBJ2-1 | TRBV9 | CAGSPRPRGSGSSPYNEQFF
- | TRBJ2-1 | TRBV5-1 | CASSVGQGGGNEQFF
few | TRBJ2-7 | TRBV5-4 | CASSSDSSYEQYF
- | TRBJ1-1 | TRBV6-6 | CASSYDRGEAFF
- | TRBJ2-7 | TRBV9 | CASSLSSLDEQYF
- | TRBJ1-3 | TRBV19 | CASRAGSAGFTGNTIYF
- | TRBJ1-1 | TRBV7-6 | CASSPTLDRVNTEAFF
few | TRBJ2-7 | TRBV9 | CASSTWTSGSEQYF
- | TRBJ2-1 | TRBV6-1 | CASSESQGTGNEQFF
- | TRBJ1-2 | TRBV2 | CASRGHPGSGYTF
- | TRBJ2-7 | TRBV10-1 | CASSDPGTGGEQYF
- | TRBJ2-1 | TRBV9 | CASSAGGGGSSYNEQFF
- | TRBJ2-7 | TRBV5-6 | CASSFSSGRPSDEQYF
- | TRBJ2-1 | TRBV15 | CATSRFEAGGYRWHSEQFF
few | TRBJ2-7 | TRBV30 | CAWSAPGGRWYEQYF
- | TRBJ1-5 | TRBV7-3 | CASSSPGTGTFQPQHF
- | TRBJ1-3 | TRBV6-5 | CASSYFQGGENTIYF
- | TRBJ2-1 | TRBV18 | CASSPGTSGRHEQFF
- | TRBJ1-5 | TRBV30 | CAWSVRDNQPQHF
once | TRBJ2-7 | TRBV4-1 | CASSQRGLAGGPSYEQYF
- | TRBJ1-1 | TRBV5-4 | CASSSGVHGAFF
- | TRBJ1-5 | TRBV28 | CASRADWPNQPQHF
- | TRBJ1-3 | TRBV28 | CASSLYTGASGNTIYF
- | TRBJ2-7 | TRBV10-2 | CASSESKGFGDEQYF
- | TRBJ2-7 | TRBV9 | CASSPGRGGDEQYF
- | TRBJ2-3 | TRBV4-2 | CASSQVALVTDTQYF
- | TRBJ2-7 | TRBV27 | CASSFSGQGNYEQYF
once | TRBJ2-3 | TRBV4-2 | CASSQDAWRLARTDTQYF
- | TRBJ2-7 | TRBV27 | CASSSLAGVNEQYF
- | TRBJ2-1 | TRBV4-2 | CASSPLNRTTNEQFF
- | TRBJ2-7 | TRBV18 | CASSSTSGSYEQYF
- | TRBJ2-5 | TRBV19 | CASSGTGGETQYF
- | TRBJ2-6 | TRBV7-6 | CASSLTKQGSSGANVLTF